Listed below are T cell receptor beta chains from one sample, sequenced in a study of T cell responses to AZD1222 COVID-19 vaccine. Profiled with immunoSEQ multiplex PCR; TCRdb holds only in-frame clones, not every one. The table lists approximately 140,000 clones, 91% of them singletons. Sequences were derived from peripheral blood, sampled 28 days after the second AZD1222 dose. All receptors come from an adult who received the AZD1222 COVID-19 vaccine. CDR3s include the opening cysteine and the closing phenylalanine or tryptophan. The D gene is left open where the match is weak. Clone sizes are given selectively: once, few, many, or a class where the clone is expanded.

. . 14 TRBJ1-6 TRBV5-6 TGTGCCAGCAGCTTGGAACAGTTTAATTCACCCCTCCACTTT CASSLEQFNSPLHF
. . 14 TRBJ2-7 TRBV7-3 TGTGCCAGCAGCCCAAGGCCCGGATTCTACGAGCAGTACTTC CASSPRPGFYEQYF
. . 14 TRBJ1-3 TRBV5-1 TGCGCCAGCAGCTTGGGCGAGGGAGGAAACACCATATATTTT CASSLGEGGNTIYF
. . 15 TRBJ1-1 TRBV6-1 TGTGCCAGCAGTGAAAGTGACCAAATGAACACTGAAGCTTTCTTT CASSESDQMNTEAFF
. . 14 TRBJ1-2 TRBV25-1 TGTGCCAGCAGTGAAGGTAACCGGGTTACTGGCTACACCTTC CASSEGNRVTGYTF
. . 14 TRBJ2-3 TRBV27 TGTGCCAGCAGTTTAAGGGGAATCACAGATACGCAGTATTTT CASSLRGITDTQYF
. . 12 TRBJ1-2 TRBV19 TGTGCCAGTAAAGACAGTAACTATGGCTACACCTTC CASKDSNYGYTF
TRBD1 . 14 TRBJ1-6 TRBV3-1/TRBV3-2 TGTGCCAGCAGCCAGACAGGGATGAATTCACCCCTCCACTTT CASSQTGMNSPLHF
. . 15 TRBJ1-5 TRBV19 TGTGCCAGTAGTAATTCCCCGGCCCTAAATCAGCCCCAGCATTTT CASSNSPALNQPQHF
. . 14 TRBJ1-1 TRBV5-1 TGCGCCAGCAGCTTGCTGGGGACGGGCCCTGAAGCTTTCTTT CASSLLGTGPEAFF
. . 16 TRBJ2-2 TRBV18 TGTGCCAGCTCACCACCGGCCCAATTGGGCACCGGGGAGCTGTTTTTT CASSPPAQLGTGELFF
. once 15 TRBJ1-6 TRBV30 TGTGCCTGGGCCCGCGAGGGCTCCTATAATTCACCCCTCCACTTT CAWAREGSYNSPLHF
. . 15 TRBJ1-1 TRBV21-1 TGTGCCAGCATCAATCCCGAAGGGGGGAACACTGAAGCTTTCTTT CASINPEGGNTEAFF
TRBD1 . 17 TRBJ1-3 TRBV5-1 TGCGCCAGCAGCTTGACCCCGGGACAGAGCTCTGGAAACACCATATATTTT CASSLTPGQSSGNTIYF
. . 14 TRBJ2-3 TRBV7-3 TGTGCCAGCAGCTTCGCGGGGGCCGGGGATACGCAGTATTTT CASSFAGAGDTQYF
. . 14 TRBJ1-1 TRBV27 TGTGCCAGCAGTTTAAAGGGCCAAAACACTGAAGCTTTCTTT CASSLKGQNTEAFF
TRBD2 . 15 TRBJ2-1 TRBV7-9 TGTGCCAGCAGCTCCGAACTAGCGGGGGCGGGGGAGCAGTTCTTC CASSSELAGAGEQFF
TRBD2 . 15 TRBJ2-3 TRBV30 TGTGCCTGGAGTGGAACTAGCGGTGTTCCAGATACGCAGTATTTT CAWSGTSGVPDTQYF
. . 13 TRBJ2-7 TRBV11-2 TGTGCCACCGGGACCACGAACTTTTACGAGCAGTACTTC CATGTTNFYEQYF
TRBD1 . 15 TRBJ1-5 TRBV28 TGTGCCAGCAGTATCGGGACAGGGAGCAATCAGCCCCAGCATTTT CASSIGTGSNQPQHF
. . 12 TRBJ1-2 TRBV5-4 TGTGCCAGCAGCCGGAGCGGGGGGGGCTACACCTTC CASSRSGGGYTF
. . 15 TRBJ2-3 TRBV6-5 TGTGCCAGCAGTCAACAGGGGCGGGGGGCAGATACGCAGTATTTT CASSQQGRGADTQYF
TRBD1 . 15 TRBJ1-5 TRBV6-2/TRBV6-3 TGTGCCAGCAGTTACCTTGGACAGGGTAATCAGCCCCAGCATTTT CASSYLGQGNQPQHF
TRBD2 once 14 TRBJ2-1 TRBV30 TGTGCCCTGGCAGCGGGGGGCTCCTACAATGAGCAGTTCTTC CALAAGGSYNEQFF
. . 12 TRBJ1-2 TRBV15 TGTGCCACCAGCAGTCTGGGCTATGGCTACACCTTC CATSSLGYGYTF
. . 15 TRBJ2-3 TRBV9 TGTGCCAGCAGCGTTGTGCAGGCGGGAACGGATACGCAGTATTTT CASSVVQAGTDTQYF
. . 14 TRBJ2-3 TRBV5-1 TGCGCCAGCAGCTTTATGGCAGGCCCAGATACGCAGTATTTT CASSFMAGPDTQYF
. . 12 TRBJ1-2 TRBV29-1 TGCAGCGTCCTACACGATAACTATGGCTACACCTTC CSVLHDNYGYTF
. . 15 TRBJ2-2 TRBV19 TGTGCCAGTTCCAGGGTCGTACAGACCACCGGGGAGCTGTTTTTT CASSRVVQTTGELFF
. . 13 TRBJ1-3 TRBV7-2 TGTGCCAGCAGCCCAGGGACTGGAAACACCATATATTTT CASSPGTGNTIYF
. . 12 TRBJ2-5 TRBV7-9 TGTGCCAGCAGCTTTTTGGGGGAGACCCAGTACTTC CASSFLGETQYF
. . 15 TRBJ1-5 TRBV2 TGTGCCAGCAGTGAAGCGCTTGGGGGGAATCAGCCCCAGCATTTT CASSEALGGNQPQHF
TRBD1 . 12 TRBJ1-2 TRBV29-1 TGCAGCGTTGAACAGGGGGGATATGGCTACACCTTC CSVEQGGYGYTF
. few 16 TRBJ2-1 TRBV19 TGTGCCAGTAGTATAGTCACTAGCCGGATCTACAATGAGCAGTTCTTC CASSIVTSRIYNEQFF
TRBD1 . 16 TRBJ1-2 TRBV7-9 TGTGCCAGCAGATACGCCGGGACAGGGGACGTGGATGGCTACACCTTC CASRYAGTGDVDGYTF
. . 15 TRBJ1-1 TRBV6-1 TGTGCCAGCAGTGAAACTGTGGGACGGGACACTGAAGCTTTCTTT CASSETVGRDTEAFF
TRBD1 . 14 TRBJ2-3 TRBV2 TGTGCCAGCACTGAGACAGGGTTTAGAGGTACGCAGTATTTT CASTETGFRGTQYF
TRBD1 . 13 TRBJ1-2 TRBV6-1 TGTGCCAGCAGTGAATGGAGAGGGGGCGGCTACACCTTC CASSEWRGGGYTF
. . 13 TRBJ1-5 TRBV7-9 TGTGCCAGCTCACAGGGTCCCAATCAGCCCCAGCATTTT CASSQGPNQPQHF
. few 15 TRBJ2-2 TRBV9 TGTGCCAGCAGCGTTTACGAGGGTATCACCGGGGAGCTGTTTTTT CASSVYEGITGELFF